This T cell receptor (beta chain) is drawn from a study of PD-1 blockade in classical Hodgkin lymphoma. The study, taken as a whole, reports: Why the repertoires differ is still unclear, perhaps disease activity or prior therapy. When set against healthy donors, newly diagnosed patients were reported to show lower baseline TCR diversity.

Worth noting for this clone: Its antigen is not known.

Specified time point: newly diagnosed, previously untreated cHL patient sample. Untreated, newly diagnosed classical Hodgkin lymphoma PBMCs served for comparison. The protocol was immunoSEQ multiplex PCR, while the TCRdb copy is restricted to in-frame clones and leaves out a portion. The sample lists 70,000 or so clones, 93% occurring once. The clonotype was recovered from a human donor with classical Hodgkin lymphoma. The specimen sequenced was peripheral blood mononuclear cells (PBMCs).

The CDR3 spells CASSEAGRQYF. CDR3 coding DNA: TGTGCCAGCAGTGAAGCGGGTCGGCAGTACTTC. The rearrangement uses TRBV2 and TRBJ2-7; unclear D gene. CDR1 and CDR2 (germline): SNHLY, FYNNEI. This CDR3 region has 11 residues. The germline V and J ends were trimmed by 0 bases and 9 bases, with 6 bases remaining between them. Based on the CDR3 plus reference TRBV2 and TRBJ2-7, the full variable domain is EPEVTQTPSHQVTQMGQEVILRCVPISNHLYFYWYRQILGQKVEFLVSFYNNEISEKSEIFDDQFSVERPDGSNFTLKIRSTKLEDSAMYFCASSEAGRQYFGPGTRLTVT.